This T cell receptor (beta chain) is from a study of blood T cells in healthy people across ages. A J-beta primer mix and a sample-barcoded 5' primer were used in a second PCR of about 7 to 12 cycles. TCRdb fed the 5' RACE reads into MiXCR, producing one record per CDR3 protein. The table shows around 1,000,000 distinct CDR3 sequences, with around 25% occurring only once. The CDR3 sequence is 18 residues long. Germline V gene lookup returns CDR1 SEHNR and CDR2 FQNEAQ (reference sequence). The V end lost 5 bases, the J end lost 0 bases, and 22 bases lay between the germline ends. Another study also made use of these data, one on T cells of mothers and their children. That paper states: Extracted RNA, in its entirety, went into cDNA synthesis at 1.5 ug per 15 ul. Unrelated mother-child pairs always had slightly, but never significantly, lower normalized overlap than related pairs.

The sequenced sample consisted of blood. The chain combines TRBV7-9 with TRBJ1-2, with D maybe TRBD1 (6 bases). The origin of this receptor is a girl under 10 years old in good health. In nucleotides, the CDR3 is TGTGCCAGCAGCATCGGACAGTTCTTCCCCCGATCTAACTATGGCTACACCTTC. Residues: CASSIGQFFPRSNYGYTF.